The 22 T cell receptor beta chains reported below all come from one sample, sequenced in a study of somatic mutations in cytotoxic T cells in rheumatoid arthritis. TCRdb's copy holds only in-frame clones and misses some; the assay was immunoSEQ multiplex PCR. The sample lists more than 9,500 clones; under 85% were seen once. The sequencing input was CD8+ T cells sorted from blood. Receptors originate from a woman aged 55-69 years in good health.

A word on this clone: This specimen includes other DNA sequences encoding the same CDR3. V and J are TRBV7-3 and TRBJ1-1; D perhaps matches TRBD1 (5 bases). This CDR3 comprises 13 residues. Germline CDR1 is SGHTA and CDR2 is FQGTGA. V lost 5 bases to trimming and J lost 1 base, with 8 bases between them. CDR3 in amino acids: CASSLDRNTEAFF. CDR3 sequence (DNA): TGTGCCAGCAGCCTAGACAGGAACACTGAAGCTTTCTTT. The whole variable domain, remainder taken from reference TRBV7-3 and TRBJ1-1, is GAGVSQTPSNKVTEKGKYVELRCDPISGHTALYWYRQSLGQGPEFLIYFQGTGAADDSGLPNDRFFAVRPEGSVSTLKIQRTERGDSAVYLCASSLDRNTEAFFGQGTRLTVV.

This chain connects TRBV2 to TRBJ2-2; D possibly corresponds to TRBD1 (5 bases). This CDR3 spans 18 amino acids. V lost 1 base to trimming and J lost 0 bases, with 15 bases between them. The germline V gene has CDR1 SNHLY and CDR2 FYNNEI. Here the CDR3 reads CASSEEVRAFSNTGELFF. CDR3 in DNA: TGTGCCAGCAGTGAAGAAGTCAGGGCCTTTTCGAACACCGGGGAGCTGTTTTTT. Combining the CDR3 with reference TRBV2 and TRBJ2-2 gives the whole variable domain EPEVTQTPSHQVTQMGQEVILRCVPISNHLYFYWYRQILGQKVEFLVSFYNNEISEKSEIFDDQFSVERPDGSNFTLKIRSTKLEDSAMYFCASSEEVRAFSNTGELFFGEGSRLTVL.

The rearrangement links TRBV7-9 to TRBJ2-7; D not certain. Germline CDR1 reads SEHNR; CDR2 reads FQNEAQ (reference sequence). CDR3 length equals 14 residues. Trimming took 4 bases from V and 0 from J, leaving 10 bases between them. CDR3 residues: CASSSSLNSYEQYF. The CDR3 region has the DNA TGTGCCAGCAGCTCTTCACTAAACTCCTACGAGCAGTACTTC.

V and J are TRBV7-9 and TRBJ2-7; 8 nucleotides agree with TRBD1. The CDR3 spans 13 residues. Germline assignment: CDR1 SEHNR and CDR2 FQNEAQ (reference sequence). The junction had 5 bases not matched to a gene; V was cut back by 5 bases and J by 5 bases. CDR3 bases: TGTGCCAGCAGCCCCGGGACAGGCCACGAGCAGTACGTC. This gives the protein CASSPGTGHEQYV.

CDR3 protein: CASSPGQGSNTDTQYF. As DNA, the CDR3 is TGTGCCAGCAGCCCCGGACAGGGTAGCAATACAGATACGCAGTATTTT. V gene TRBV7-9 combines with J gene TRBJ2-3; 8 bases fit TRBD1. Germline values: CDR1 SEHNR, CDR2 FQNEAQ (reference sequence). This CDR3 contains 16 residues. V trimming: 5 bases; J trimming: 3 bases; junction bases outside the gene matches: 10.

The rearrangement joins TRBV27 to TRBJ2-1; the D is unclear. Trimming removed 2 bases at V and 2 bases at J, with 10 bases between. Germline loops: CDR1 MNHEY, CDR2 SMNVEV (reference sequence). CDR3 length: 15 amino acids. This chain's CDR3 is CASSLGARTYNEQFF. The CDR3 DNA reads TGTGCCAGCAGTTTAGGAGCACGCACCTACAATGAGCAGTTCTTC.

To note about this clone: One end of the junction does not line up with germline, which may come from a read error. The chain recombines TRBV7-7 with TRBJ2-3, with D unresolved. The germline V gene encodes CDR1 SSHAT and CDR2 FNYEAQ (reference sequence). The CDR3 runs 13 residues. CDR3 region: CASSSPRLDTQYF. The CDR3 DNA reads as TGTGCTAGCAGCTCCCCGCGTCTAGATACGCAGTATTTT. The full variable domain, in which reference TRBV7-7 and TRBJ2-3 provide the parts outside the CDR3, is GAGVSQSPRYKVTKRGQDVTLRCDPISSHATLYWYQQALGQGPEFLTYFNYEAQPDKSGLPSDRFSAERPEGSISTLTIQRTEQRDSAMYRCASSSPRLDTQYFGPGTRLTVL.

The gene calls are TRBV6-1 and TRBJ2-1; D unclear. The germline V gene encodes CDR1 MNHNS and CDR2 SASEGT. This CDR3 is 15 amino acids long. V was shortened by 3 bases and J by 0 bases, with 9 bases between the two germline ends. CDR3 in amino acids: CASSDARNSYNEQFF. The CDR3 bases are TGTGCCAGCAGTGACGCGCGGAACTCCTACAATGAGCAGTTCTTC.

The chain recombines TRBV7-9 with TRBJ2-1; TRBD2 agrees at 9 bases. CDR1 is SEHNR, CDR2 FQNEAQ, per germline (reference sequence). V shed 5 bases, J shed 5 bases, and the junction held 7 bases outside the gene matches. The CDR3 runs to 15 residues. In nucleotides, the CDR3 is TGTGCCAGCAGCCCCACGAGCGGGGGGCACAATGAGCAGTTCTTC. Translation: CASSPTSGGHNEQFF.

V and J are TRBV7-2 and TRBJ2-7; 11 bases align to TRBD1. Germline CDR1 is SGHTA and CDR2 is FQGNSA. The V gene end was trimmed by 3 bases and the J gene end by 5 bases; junction bases not matched to a gene: 6. The CDR3 has 15 residues. The CDR3 nucleotides are TGTGCCAGCAGCTTGTCCGGACAGGGGGCAGACGAGCAGTACTTC. Its translation: CASSLSGQGADEQYF.

This sequence joins TRBV11-2 and TRBJ2-5, with 7 bases lining up with TRBD2. Germline V gene data show CDR1 as SGHAT and CDR2 as FQNNGV. There are 14 residues in the CDR3. J was trimmed by 3 bases and V by 4 bases; bases with no gene match: 5. CDR3 sequence (DNA): TGTGCCAGCAGCTACACCGCGGGGGAAGAGACCCAGTACTTC. This gives the protein CASSYTAGEETQYF.

The table lists this clone with a count of one. This rearrangement joins TRBV19 to TRBJ1-5; 8 bases are a match to TRBD1. Germline trimming cut 4 bases from V and 2 bases from J; bases unmatched to any gene: 4. CDR1 and CDR2 from the germline V gene are LNHDA and SQIVND (reference sequence). The CDR3 is made up of 15 amino acids. In DNA, the CDR3 is TGTGCCAGTAGTACCCAGGGGGCCGGCAATCAGCCCCAGCATTTT. This codes for CASSTQGAGNQPQHF.

This chain uses TRBV27 with TRBJ1-6; 10 positions match TRBD1. The V segment lost 5 bases and the J segment 9 bases; nucleotides outside the gene matches: 1. Germline CDR1 is MNHEY and CDR2 is SMNVEV (reference sequence). This CDR3 is built from 13 residues. CDR3 bases: TGTGCCAGCAGTGGGACAGGGGTTTCACCCCTCCACTTT. Translated, it gives CASSGTGVSPLHF.

This clone was observed a handful of times. The chain recombines TRBV6-6 with TRBJ2-7, with 7 nucleotides matching TRBD2. Germline trimming cut 5 bases from V and 3 bases from J; bases unmatched to any gene: 4. The germline CDR1 and CDR2 sequences are MNHNY and SVGAGI (reference sequence). There are 13 residues in the CDR3. The CDR3 sequence is CASSHRDYYEQYV. CDR3 coding DNA: TGTGCCAGCAGTCACCGGGACTACTACGAGCAGTACGTC.

V and J are TRBV23-1 and TRBJ2-6; D might be TRBD1 (5 bases). TRBV23-1 is sorted into the ORF group, with uncertain function. V was pared by 7 bases and J by 0 bases, with 10 bases between. The CDR3 is 15 amino acids. DNA for the CDR3: TGCGCCAGCAAGTCAGGGCCCTCTGGGGCCAACGTCCTGACTTTC. The encoded protein is CASKSGPSGANVLTF.

V usage is TRBV19 and J usage is TRBJ2-1; 8 nucleotides align to TRBD2. The V gene's germline CDR1 is LNHDA and CDR2 SQIVND (reference sequence). The CDR3 is 16 residues long. Germline trimming cut 7 bases from V and 4 bases from J; bases unmatched to any gene: 12. CDR3 amino acids: CASKVVGTRPYNEQFF. The CDR3 coding sequence is TGTGCCAGTAAGGTTGTCGGGACTAGGCCGTACAATGAGCAGTTCTTC.

The chain couples TRBV7-9 to TRBJ1-1, with 10 bases that match TRBD1. Losses at the gene ends were 4 bases for V and 3 bases for J; bases not matched to a gene: 5. The CDR3 spans 15 residues. Germline CDR1 reads SEHNR; CDR2 reads FQNEAQ (reference sequence). CDR3 nucleotides: TGTGCCAGCAGCTCCGACAGGGGGCCGGACACTGAAGCTTTCTTT. It encodes CASSSDRGPDTEAFF.

The rearrangement uses TRBV28 and TRBJ2-7, with D maybe TRBD2 (5 bases). There are 17 residues in the CDR3. The germline V gene encodes CDR1 MDHEN and CDR2 SYDVKM. V was trimmed by 3 bases and J by 1 base, leaving 19 bases between them. CDR3 sequence reads: CASSFGRGFFRSYEQYV. The CDR3 nucleotides are TGTGCCAGCAGTTTTGGGCGAGGGTTTTTTAGGTCCTACGAGCAGTACGTC.

The J gene is TRBJ1-5, the V gene TRBV10-2; unclear D gene. Trimming stripped 6 bases from V and 3 bases from J, with 9 bases between. The CDR3 is made up of 13 amino acids. Per the germline V gene, CDR1 is WSHSY and CDR2 is SAAADI. CDR3 DNA: TGCGCCAGCAGCTCCGACATCAATCAGCCCCAGCATTTT. It is translated as CASSSDINQPQHF.

This clone was counted a few times. This chain links TRBV7-8 with TRBJ2-3; the D is unclear. The CDR3 loop spans 14 amino acids. Germline loops: CDR1 SGHVS, CDR2 FQNEAQ. Trimming cost V 1 base and J 4 bases, with 9 bases left between them. This CDR3 reads CASSLDVAADTQYF. CDR3 bases: TGTGCCAGCAGCTTAGATGTGGCCGCAGATACGCAGTATTTT.

This clone was seen a single time. As DNA, the CDR3 is TGTGCCAGCAGGACAGGGGGGCTGAACACCGGGGAGCTGTTTTTT. This codes for CASRTGGLNTGELFF. The chain combines TRBV2 with TRBJ2-2; TRBD1 agrees at 9 bases. V was clipped by 6 bases and J by 1 base; unmatched bases: 3. The CDR3 extends over 15 amino acids. Germline lookup yields CDR1 SNHLY and CDR2 FYNNEI.

This chain uses TRBV6-4 with TRBJ2-3, with D perhaps matching TRBD1 (6 bases). Germline CDR1 is MRHNA and CDR2 is SNTAGT. This CDR3 spans 13 amino acids. V lost 4 bases, J lost 2 bases, and 7 bases lay in between. The CDR3 here is CASSGGPTDTQYF. The CDR3 DNA reads as TGTGCCAGCAGTGGGGGGCCCACAGATACGCAGTATTTT.